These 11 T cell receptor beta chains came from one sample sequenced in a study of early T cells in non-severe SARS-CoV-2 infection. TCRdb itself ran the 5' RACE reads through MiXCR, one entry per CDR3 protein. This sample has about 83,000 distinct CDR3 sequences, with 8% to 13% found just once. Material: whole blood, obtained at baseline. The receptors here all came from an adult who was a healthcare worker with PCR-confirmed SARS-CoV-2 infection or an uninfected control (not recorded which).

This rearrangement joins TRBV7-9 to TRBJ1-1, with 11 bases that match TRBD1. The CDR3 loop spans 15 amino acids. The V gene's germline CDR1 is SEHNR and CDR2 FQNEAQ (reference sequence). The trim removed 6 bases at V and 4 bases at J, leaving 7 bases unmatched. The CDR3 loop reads CASSPGTGGLTEAFF. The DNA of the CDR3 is TGTGCCAGCAGTCCCGGGACAGGGGGTCTCACTGAAGCTTTCTTT.

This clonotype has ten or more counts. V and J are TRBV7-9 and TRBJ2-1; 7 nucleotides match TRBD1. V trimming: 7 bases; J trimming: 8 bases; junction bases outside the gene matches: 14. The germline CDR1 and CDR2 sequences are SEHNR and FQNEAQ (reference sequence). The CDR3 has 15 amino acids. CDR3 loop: CASTYRGTGTDEQFF. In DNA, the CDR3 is TGTGCCAGCACCTACAGGGGAACGGGCACGGATGAGCAGTTCTTC.

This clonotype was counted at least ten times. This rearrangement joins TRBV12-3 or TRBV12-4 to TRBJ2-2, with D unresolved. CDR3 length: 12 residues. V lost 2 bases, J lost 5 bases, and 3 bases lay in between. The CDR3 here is CASSLRTGELFF. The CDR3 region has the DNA TGTGCCAGCAGTTTACGGACCGGGGAGCTGTTTTTT.

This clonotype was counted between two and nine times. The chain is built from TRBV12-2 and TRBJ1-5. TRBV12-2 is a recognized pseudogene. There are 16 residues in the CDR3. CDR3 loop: CASRLASWDSNQPQHF. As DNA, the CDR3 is TGTGCAAGTCGCTTAGCTTCCTGGGATAGCAATCAGCCCCAGCATTTT.

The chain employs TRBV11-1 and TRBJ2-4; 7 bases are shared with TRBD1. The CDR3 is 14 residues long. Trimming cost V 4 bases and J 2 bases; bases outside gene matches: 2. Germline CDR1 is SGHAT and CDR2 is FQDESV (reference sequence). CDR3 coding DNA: TGTGCCAGCAGCTCGACAGGGTCCAAAAACATTCAGTACTTC. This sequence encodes CASSSTGSKNIQYF.

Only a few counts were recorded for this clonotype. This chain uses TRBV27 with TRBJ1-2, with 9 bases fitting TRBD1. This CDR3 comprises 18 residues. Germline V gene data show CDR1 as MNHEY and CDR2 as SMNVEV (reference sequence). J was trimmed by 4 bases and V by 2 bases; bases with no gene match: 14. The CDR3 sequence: CASSLRWTGATAAYGYTF. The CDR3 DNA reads TGTGCCAGCAGTTTAAGATGGACAGGGGCGACGGCTGCCTATGGCTACACCTTC.

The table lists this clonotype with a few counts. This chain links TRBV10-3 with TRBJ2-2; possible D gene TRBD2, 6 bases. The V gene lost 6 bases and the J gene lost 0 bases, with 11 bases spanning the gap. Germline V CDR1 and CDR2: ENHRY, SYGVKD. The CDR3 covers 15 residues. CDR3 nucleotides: TGTGCCATCAGCATAGCGGAGGCGAACACCGGGGAGCTGTTTTTT. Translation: CAISIAEANTGELFF.

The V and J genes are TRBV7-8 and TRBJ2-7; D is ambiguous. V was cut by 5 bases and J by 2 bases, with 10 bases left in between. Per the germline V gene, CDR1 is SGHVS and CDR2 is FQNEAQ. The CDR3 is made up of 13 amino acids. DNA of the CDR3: TGTGCCAGCAGCCAGGCGGAGACCTACGAGCAGTACTTC. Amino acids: CASSQAETYEQYF.

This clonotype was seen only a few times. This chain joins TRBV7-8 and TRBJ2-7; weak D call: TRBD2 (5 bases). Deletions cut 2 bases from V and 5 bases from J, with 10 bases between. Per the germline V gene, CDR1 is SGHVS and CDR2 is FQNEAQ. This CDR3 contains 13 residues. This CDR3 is CASSLRVGDEQYF. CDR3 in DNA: TGTGCCAGCAGCTTACGGGTCGGGGACGAGCAGTACTTC. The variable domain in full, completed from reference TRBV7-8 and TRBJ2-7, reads GAGVSQSPRYKVAKRGQDVALRCDPISGHVSLFWYQQALGQGPEFLTYFQNEAQLDKSGLPSDRFFAERPEGSVSTLKIQRTQQEDSAVYLCASSLRVGDEQYFGPGTRLTVT.

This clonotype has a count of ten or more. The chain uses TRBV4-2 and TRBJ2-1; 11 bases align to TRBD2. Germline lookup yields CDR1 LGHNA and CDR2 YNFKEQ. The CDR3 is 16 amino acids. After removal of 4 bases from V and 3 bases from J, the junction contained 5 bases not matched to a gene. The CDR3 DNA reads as TGTGCCAGCAGCCCGCCGGGACTAGCGGACTACAATGAGCAGTTCTTC. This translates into CASSPPGLADYNEQFF.

This CDR3 reads CASSFSSGPSGANVLTF. As DNA, the CDR3 is TGTGCCAGCAGTTTTTCTAGCGGGCCTTCTGGGGCCAACGTCCTGACTTTC. The chain couples TRBV27 to TRBJ2-6; 8 bases align to TRBD2. CDR3 length: 17 residues. V lost 3 bases to trimming and J lost 1 base; unmatched junction nucleotides: 5. The germline CDR1 and CDR2 sequences are MNHEY and SMNVEV (reference sequence).